This is a list of T cell receptor beta chains from one sample in a study of blood T cell repertoires in COVID-19. Sequencing used immunoSEQ multiplex PCR; TCRdb keeps in-frame clones, though not all of them. The sample carries about 59,000 clones, about 84% recorded once. Sequencing input: peripheral blood. All receptors derive from a man in his sixties with acute or convalescent COVID-19. Both conserved end residues are part of each CDR3. Fields, in order: CDR3 protein, CDR3 DNA, V gene, clone size, J gene, D gene. A D gene is named only where the DNA matches it firmly. For some rows the clone size is stated as once, few or many, or as a class when expanded; others skip it.

cdr3_aa: CASSLTDSNYGYTF; cdr3_nt: TGTGCCAGCAGCTTGACAGACTCTAACTATGGCTACACCTTC; v_call: TRBV11-2; clone_size: NA; j_call: TRBJ1-2; d_call: NA
cdr3_aa: CATSDSALGDIQYF; cdr3_nt: TGTGCCACCAGTGATTCTGCTCTCGGGGACATTCAGTACTTC; v_call: TRBV24-1; clone_size: NA; j_call: TRBJ2-4; d_call: NA
cdr3_aa: CASSLDAEPHFPLHF; cdr3_nt: TGTGCCAGCAGCTTAGACGCGGAACCGCATTTCCCCCTCCACTTT; v_call: TRBV11-2; clone_size: NA; j_call: TRBJ1-6; d_call: NA
cdr3_aa: CASSFFHRGNEQFF; cdr3_nt: TGTGCCAGCAGCTTCTTCCACAGGGGGAATGAGCAGTTCTTC; v_call: TRBV7-3; clone_size: few; j_call: TRBJ2-1; d_call: TRBD1
cdr3_aa: CASSKGETYGYTF; cdr3_nt: TGTGCCAGCTCGAAGGGGGAGACCTATGGCTACACCTTC; v_call: TRBV27; clone_size: NA; j_call: TRBJ1-2; d_call: NA
cdr3_aa: CASSLTVQNTEAFF; cdr3_nt: TGTGCCAGCAGCCTGACAGTACAGAACACTGAAGCTTTCTTT; v_call: TRBV2; clone_size: NA; j_call: TRBJ1-1; d_call: NA
cdr3_aa: CASSLGQVGYTF; cdr3_nt: TGCGCCAGCAGCCTAGGACAGGTTGGCTACACCTTC; v_call: TRBV5-1; clone_size: once; j_call: TRBJ1-2; d_call: TRBD1
cdr3_aa: CASSQRRTEAFF; cdr3_nt: TGTGCCAGCAGCCAACGGAGGACTGAAGCTTTCTTT; v_call: TRBV3-1/TRBV3-2; clone_size: NA; j_call: TRBJ1-1; d_call: NA
cdr3_aa: CSVLRTEAEQYF; cdr3_nt: TGCAGCGTTTTGAGGACGGAGGCCGAGCAGTACTTC; v_call: TRBV29-1; clone_size: NA; j_call: TRBJ2-7; d_call: NA
cdr3_aa: CASRAGGEQFF; cdr3_nt: TGTGCCAGCAGGGCCGGCGGTGAGCAGTTCTTC; v_call: TRBV6-5; clone_size: NA; j_call: TRBJ2-1; d_call: NA
cdr3_aa: CASSLVVGGAGFF; cdr3_nt: TGTGCCAGCAGCTTGGTCGTTGGCGGGGCAGGGTTCTTC; v_call: TRBV5-4; clone_size: few; j_call: TRBJ2-1; d_call: NA
cdr3_aa: CASSFISGALDGYTF; cdr3_nt: TGTGCCAGCAGCTTTATTTCAGGGGCCCTCGATGGCTACACCTTC; v_call: TRBV28; clone_size: few; j_call: TRBJ1-2; d_call: NA
cdr3_aa: CASSERQGTWNEQFF; cdr3_nt: TGTGCCAGCAGTGAACGCCAGGGGACGTGGAATGAGCAGTTCTTC; v_call: TRBV2; clone_size: NA; j_call: TRBJ2-1; d_call: NA
cdr3_aa: CASSLAQGHEQYF; cdr3_nt: TGTGCCAGCAGCTTAGCCCAGGGGCACGAGCAGTACTTC; v_call: TRBV7-9; clone_size: NA; j_call: TRBJ2-7; d_call: NA
cdr3_aa: CASSLARTFDSAAYEQYF; cdr3_nt: TGTGCCAGCAGCTTAGCTCGTACCTTTGACAGCGCTGCCTACGAGCAGTACTTC; v_call: TRBV11-2; clone_size: few; j_call: TRBJ2-7; d_call: NA
cdr3_aa: CASSITSGKETQYF; cdr3_nt: TGTGCCAGTAGTATAACTAGCGGAAAAGAGACCCAGTACTTC; v_call: TRBV19; clone_size: NA; j_call: TRBJ2-5; d_call: TRBD2
cdr3_aa: CASSEEFGTQYF; cdr3_nt: TGTGCCAGCAGTGAAGAATTCGGTACGCAGTATTTT; v_call: TRBV6-1; clone_size: NA; j_call: TRBJ2-3; d_call: NA
cdr3_aa: CATSDPSGGNTGELFF; cdr3_nt: TGTGCCACCAGTGACCCTAGCGGGGGGAACACCGGGGAGCTGTTTTTT; v_call: TRBV24-1; clone_size: once; j_call: TRBJ2-2; d_call: TRBD2
cdr3_aa: CASSAKLGRNEKLFF; cdr3_nt: TGCGCCAGCAGCGCGAAACTCGGGAGGAATGAAAAACTGTTTTTT; v_call: TRBV5-1; clone_size: NA; j_call: TRBJ1-4; d_call: NA
cdr3_aa: CASSPGTGIGQETQYF; cdr3_nt: TGTGCCAGTAGTCCCGGGACAGGGATAGGCCAAGAGACCCAGTACTTC; v_call: TRBV19; clone_size: NA; j_call: TRBJ2-5; d_call: TRBD1
cdr3_aa: CASSVEGGQYNQPQHF; cdr3_nt: TGTGCCAGCAGTGTGGAAGGGGGACAGTACAATCAGCCCCAGCATTTT; v_call: TRBV2; clone_size: NA; j_call: TRBJ1-5; d_call: TRBD1
cdr3_aa: CASSPPSTDTQYF; cdr3_nt: TGTGCCAGCTCACCCCCGTCCACAGATACGCAGTATTTT; v_call: TRBV18; clone_size: NA; j_call: TRBJ2-3; d_call: NA
cdr3_aa: CSVAHSGANVLTF; cdr3_nt: TGCAGCGTTGCACATTCTGGGGCCAACGTCCTGACTTTC; v_call: TRBV29-1; clone_size: NA; j_call: TRBJ2-6; d_call: NA
cdr3_aa: CATSSGQGVNEQFF; cdr3_nt: TGTGCCACCAGCAGTGGACAGGGCGTCAATGAGCAGTTCTTC; v_call: TRBV15; clone_size: NA; j_call: TRBJ2-1; d_call: TRBD1
cdr3_aa: CASSRGQGSSYEQYF; cdr3_nt: TGTGCCAGCAGCCGCGGACAGGGAAGCTCCTACGAGCAGTACTTC; v_call: TRBV14; clone_size: NA; j_call: TRBJ2-7; d_call: TRBD1
cdr3_aa: CASSRGQLQETQYF; cdr3_nt: TGTGCCAGCAGCCGCGGGCAGCTCCAAGAGACCCAGTACTTC; v_call: TRBV11-2; clone_size: NA; j_call: TRBJ2-5; d_call: NA
cdr3_aa: CASAIRTGIDYEQYF; cdr3_nt: TGTGCCAGCGCGATTCGGACAGGGATCGACTACGAGCAGTACTTC; v_call: TRBV6-5; clone_size: NA; j_call: TRBJ2-7; d_call: TRBD1
cdr3_aa: CASTPPSAGGQVEQFF; cdr3_nt: TGTGCCAGCACCCCCCCCTCAGCGGGGGGGCAGGTTGAGCAGTTCTTC; v_call: TRBV6-2/TRBV6-3; clone_size: NA; j_call: TRBJ2-1; d_call: TRBD2
cdr3_aa: CASSERATGEAFF; cdr3_nt: TGTGCCAGCAGTGAAAGGGCTACAGGGGAAGCTTTCTTT; v_call: TRBV2; clone_size: NA; j_call: TRBJ1-1; d_call: NA
cdr3_aa: CASNARGIYGYTF; cdr3_nt: TGTGCCAGCAACGCCAGGGGGATCTATGGCTACACCTTC; v_call: TRBV2; clone_size: NA; j_call: TRBJ1-2; d_call: TRBD1
cdr3_aa: CATSLGLAGKETQYF; cdr3_nt: TGTGCCACCAGCCTCGGCCTAGCGGGGAAAGAGACCCAGTACTTC; v_call: TRBV15; clone_size: NA; j_call: TRBJ2-5; d_call: TRBD2
cdr3_aa: CSVLPRSGGPNTGELFF; cdr3_nt: TGCAGCGTCCTACCAAGAAGCGGGGGACCGAACACCGGGGAGCTGTTTTTT; v_call: TRBV29-1; clone_size: NA; j_call: TRBJ2-2; d_call: TRBD2
cdr3_aa: CASSQGWLAYETQYF; cdr3_nt: TGCGCCAGCAGCCAAGGCTGGCTAGCGTACGAGACCCAGTACTTC; v_call: TRBV4-1; clone_size: NA; j_call: TRBJ2-5; d_call: NA
cdr3_aa: CASSLGGGTEAFF; cdr3_nt: TGTGCCAGCAGTTTAGGCGGGGGGACTGAAGCTTTCTTT; v_call: TRBV12-3/TRBV12-4; clone_size: NA; j_call: TRBJ1-1; d_call: NA
cdr3_aa: CASSEGLAGGFPSYEQYF; cdr3_nt: TGTGCCAGCAGCGAGGGACTAGCGGGGGGCTTTCCATCCTACGAGCAGTACTTC; v_call: TRBV9; clone_size: NA; j_call: TRBJ2-7; d_call: TRBD2
cdr3_aa: CASSFSAGGDYGYTF; cdr3_nt: TGTGCCAGCAGCTTCTCTGCGGGGGGGGACTATGGCTACACCTTC; v_call: TRBV5-4; clone_size: NA; j_call: TRBJ1-2; d_call: NA
cdr3_aa: CASSESGGPQFYGYTF; cdr3_nt: TGTGCCAGCAGTGAATCCGGCGGGCCTCAATTTTATGGCTACACCTTC; v_call: TRBV6-1; clone_size: NA; j_call: TRBJ1-2; d_call: NA
cdr3_aa: CASSGAGQTLHF; cdr3_nt: TGTGCCAGCAGCGGTGCAGGGCAAACCCTCCACTTT; v_call: TRBV7-9; clone_size: NA; j_call: TRBJ1-6; d_call: NA
cdr3_aa: CASSTVLPDTGELFF; cdr3_nt: TGTGCCAGCAGTACAGTTCTGCCCGACACCGGGGAGCTGTTTTTT; v_call: TRBV6-2/TRBV6-3; clone_size: NA; j_call: TRBJ2-2; d_call: NA
cdr3_aa: CASSLSYNSPLHF; cdr3_nt: TGTGCCAGCAGCCTTAGCTATAATTCACCCCTCCACTTT; v_call: TRBV5-4; clone_size: NA; j_call: TRBJ1-6; d_call: NA
cdr3_aa: CASSTRQGPKNEQFF; cdr3_nt: TGTGCCAGCAGTACGCGACAGGGGCCGAAAAATGAGCAGTTCTTC; v_call: TRBV6-6; clone_size: NA; j_call: TRBJ2-1; d_call: TRBD1
cdr3_aa: CASSAIKGTGTRTYEQYF; cdr3_nt: TGTGCCAGCAGCGCGATAAAAGGGACAGGGACTAGGACCTACGAGCAGTACTTC; v_call: TRBV7-9; clone_size: NA; j_call: TRBJ2-7; d_call: NA
cdr3_aa: CASKRQGVDEQYF; cdr3_nt: TGTGCCAGTAAGCGACAGGGCGTTGACGAGCAGTACTTC; v_call: TRBV19; clone_size: once; j_call: TRBJ2-7; d_call: TRBD1
cdr3_aa: CASSRGLLQETQYF; cdr3_nt: TGTGCCAGCAGTAGGGGACTACTCCAAGAGACCCAGTACTTC; v_call: TRBV6-5; clone_size: NA; j_call: TRBJ2-5; d_call: TRBD2
cdr3_aa: CASSDSGGFGKLFF; cdr3_nt: TGTGCCAGCAGTGATTCAGGGGGATTTGGAAAACTGTTTTTT; v_call: TRBV6-6; clone_size: NA; j_call: TRBJ1-4; d_call: TRBD1
cdr3_aa: CASSPTPVDRGNNEQFF; cdr3_nt: TGTGCCAGCTCACCGACCCCGGTAGACAGGGGTAACAATGAGCAGTTCTTC; v_call: TRBV18; clone_size: once; j_call: TRBJ2-1; d_call: TRBD1
cdr3_aa: CASSDWTSGGYEQFF; cdr3_nt: TGCGCCAGCAGTGACTGGACTAGCGGGGGGTATGAGCAGTTCTTC; v_call: TRBV10-2; clone_size: NA; j_call: TRBJ2-1; d_call: TRBD2
cdr3_aa: CASGQGALRRGQPQHF; cdr3_nt: TGTGCCAGCGGACAGGGGGCTTTGCGGCGGGGTCAGCCCCAGCATTTT; v_call: TRBV19; clone_size: NA; j_call: TRBJ1-5; d_call: TRBD1
cdr3_aa: CASSLTGLNTEAFF; cdr3_nt: TGTGCCAGCAGCTTGACAGGTTTGAACACTGAAGCTTTCTTT; v_call: TRBV7-2; clone_size: NA; j_call: TRBJ1-1; d_call: NA
cdr3_aa: CASSLAGGTDTQYF; cdr3_nt: TGTGCCAGCAGCCTAGCGGGGGGCACAGATACGCAGTATTTT; v_call: TRBV3-1/TRBV3-2; clone_size: NA; j_call: TRBJ2-3; d_call: TRBD2
cdr3_aa: CASSLGTSGGQETQYF; cdr3_nt: TGTGCCAGCAGTTTAGGGACTAGCGGGGGACAAGAGACCCAGTACTTC; v_call: TRBV6-5; clone_size: NA; j_call: TRBJ2-5; d_call: TRBD2
cdr3_aa: CASSPVSLLDTQYF; cdr3_nt: TGTGCCAGCAGCCCAGTTTCTTTGCTAGATACGCAGTATTTT; v_call: TRBV14; clone_size: NA; j_call: TRBJ2-3; d_call: NA
cdr3_aa: CASSIDPDRAEAFF; cdr3_nt: TGTGCCAGTAGTATAGATCCCGACAGGGCTGAAGCTTTCTTT; v_call: TRBV19; clone_size: NA; j_call: TRBJ1-1; d_call: TRBD1
cdr3_aa: CASSPEGGGWETQYF; cdr3_nt: TGTGCCAGCAGCCCGGAGGGCGGGGGCTGGGAGACCCAGTACTTC; v_call: TRBV3-1/TRBV3-2; clone_size: NA; j_call: TRBJ2-5; d_call: NA
cdr3_aa: CASSRGTGEDSPLHF; cdr3_nt: TGCGCCAGCAGCCGAGGGACAGGGGAGGATTCACCCCTCCACTTT; v_call: TRBV5-1; clone_size: NA; j_call: TRBJ1-6; d_call: TRBD1
cdr3_aa: CASHRGQTTNYGYTF; cdr3_nt: TGTGCCTCCCACAGGGGGCAAACGACTAACTATGGCTACACCTTC; v_call: TRBV9; clone_size: NA; j_call: TRBJ1-2; d_call: TRBD1
cdr3_aa: CASSILGREKNGEAFF; cdr3_nt: TGTGCCAGCAGCATTCTGGGGCGGGAAAAAAACGGTGAAGCTTTCTTT; v_call: TRBV7-3; clone_size: NA; j_call: TRBJ1-1; d_call: NA